Described below is a single T cell receptor (beta chain) sequence and its context. CDR3 length: 16 residues. The trim removed 5 bases at V and 6 bases at J, leaving 6 bases unmatched. Looked up from germline, CDR1 is KGHSH and CDR2 is LQKENI. The record originates from a study of blood T cell repertoires in COVID-19. Study details: PBMCs, B-cell-depleted T cells, or T cells provided the cDNA or gDNA that made up the material.

In the study's own analysis: Quantification of nucleated cells was approximated via reference gene primer amplification. Data came from immunoSEQ multiplex PCR; TCRdb stores just in-frame clones and leaves some out. The DNA gave D and trimming, while V, J and clone size come from that table. Among approximately 140,000 clones listed, more than 80% were seen once. The sequenced material came from peripheral blood. The clonotype was recovered from a man aged 70 or older with acute or convalescent COVID-19. This chain joins TRBV18 and TRBJ2-2; 13 nucleotides match TRBD2. CDR3 coding DNA: TGTGCCAGCTCAGAACGGACTAGCGGGAGACCCGGGGAGCTGTTTTTT. Translated: CASSERTSGRPGELFF.